Listed below are T cell receptor beta chains from one sample, sequenced in a study of T-cell memory formation after mild COVID-19. TCRdb re-analysed the 5' RACE reads in MiXCR, keeping a single row per CDR3 protein. Found here are about 500,000 distinct CDR3 sequences, roughly 20% of them singletons; the top ten hold approximately 12%. Sequences were obtained from PBMCs or a T cell subset sorted from them (not recorded which). The receptors were gathered from an adult woman who had mild COVID-19 (a few samples of this study predate the infection). Cell type and time point are not known. CDR3s include the opening cysteine and the closing phenylalanine or tryptophan. The D gene is left open where the match is weak. A clone size is listed for some rows: how often the clone was seen (once, few, many), or a class if it is expanded.

D: .; size: .; J: TRBJ2-3; V: TRBV21-1; DNA: TGTGCCAGCAGCAAAGAGTGGATAGCGGGGTCCACAGATACGCAGTATTTT; CDR3: CASSKEWIAGSTDTQYF
D: .; size: many; J: TRBJ2-7; V: TRBV7-2; DNA: TGTGCCAGCAGCTTAGGGCTAGATACCTACGAGCAGTACTTC; CDR3: CASSLGLDTYEQYF
D: .; size: few; J: TRBJ2-1; V: TRBV4-1; DNA: TGCGCCAGCAGCTCCCCTCCGAGCTCCTACAATGAGCAGTTCTTC; CDR3: CASSSPPSSYNEQFF
D: TRBD2; size: .; J: TRBJ2-1; V: TRBV12-3/TRBV12-4; DNA: TGTGCCAGCAGTTTACTCACCGGGCTAGCGGGGTCCGGGTACAATGAGCAGTTCTTC; CDR3: CASSLLTGLAGSGYNEQFF
D: TRBD2; size: .; J: TRBJ2-5; V: TRBV20-1; DNA: TGCAGTGCTAGAGGAGCGGGGGTTTTCACGGAGACCCAGTACTTC; CDR3: CSARGAGVFTETQYF
D: .; size: .; J: TRBJ2-2; V: TRBV27; DNA: TGTGCCAGCCCGACCGGGGAGCTGTTTTTT; CDR3: CASPTGELFF
D: TRBD2; size: few; J: TRBJ2-3; V: TRBV7-8; DNA: TGTGCCAGCATGGCGGGAGGATCAGATACGCAGTATTTT; CDR3: CASMAGGSDTQYF
D: TRBD2; size: once; J: TRBJ2-3; V: TRBV30; DNA: TGTGCCTGGAGTCCTAGCGGGAGAGATACGCAGTATTTT; CDR3: CAWSPSGRDTQYF
D: TRBD2; size: few; J: TRBJ2-7; V: TRBV4-3; DNA: TGCGCCAGCAGCCAACGGCTAGCGGGACTGACCTACGAGCAGTACTTC; CDR3: CASSQRLAGLTYEQYF
D: .; size: .; J: TRBJ2-3; V: TRBV29-1; DNA: TGCAGCGTTGGAGAACCTGTAAGCACAGATACGCAGTATTTT; CDR3: CSVGEPVSTDTQYF
D: .; size: few; J: TRBJ1-1; V: TRBV6-5; DNA: TGTGCCAGCAGTTACTCGGTCAGCCCAGTGAACACTGAAGCTTTCTTT; CDR3: CASSYSVSPVNTEAFF
D: TRBD1; size: .; J: TRBJ1-1; V: TRBV7-3; DNA: TGTGCCAGCACCCGACAGGGGAACACTGAAGCTTTCTTT; CDR3: CASTRQGNTEAFF
D: .; size: few; J: TRBJ2-4; V: TRBV19; DNA: TGTGCCAGTAGTATGGCCCAAGCAGGGTCAGGGGCCAAAAACATTCAGTACTTC; CDR3: CASSMAQAGSGAKNIQYF
D: .; size: few; J: TRBJ1-1; V: TRBV7-9; DNA: TGTGCCAGCAGATTCCAGGGTGGTAGCACTGAAGCTTTCTTT; CDR3: CASRFQGGSTEAFF
D: TRBD2; size: once; J: TRBJ2-1; V: TRBV10-3; DNA: TGTGCCTCCCAGCGACTAGCGGGAGAGGATGAGCAGTTCTTC; CDR3: CASQRLAGEDEQFF
D: TRBD1; size: many; J: TRBJ2-7; V: TRBV6-2/TRBV6-3; DNA: TGTGCCAGCAGTTACGGGACAGGGGGCTACGAGCAGTACTTC; CDR3: CASSYGTGGYEQYF
D: TRBD1; size: .; J: TRBJ2-1; V: TRBV27; DNA: TGTGCCAGCCACCGGGACAGGACCTACAATGAGCAGTTCTTC; CDR3: CASHRDRTYNEQFF